This passage covers 21 T cell receptor beta chains from one sample sequenced in a study of blood T cells in healthy people across ages. Primed by a sample-barcoded 5' primer and a J-beta primer mix, a second PCR proceeded for about 6 to 12 cycles. TCRdb ran MiXCR on the 5' RACE reads and lists one entry per CDR3 protein. The sample lists roughly 830,000 distinct CDR3 sequences, around 62% occurring once. Source material: blood. The receptors come from a young man in good health.

The rearrangement uses TRBV28 and TRBJ2-7; perhaps TRBD1 as D (5 bases). Germline values: CDR1 MDHEN, CDR2 SYDVKM. The V end lost 5 bases, the J end lost 5 bases, and 16 bases lay between the germline ends. This CDR3 contains 14 residues. The CDR3 loop is CASSAPERGDEQYF. Here the CDR3 DNA reads TGTGCCAGCAGTGCACCAGAAAGGGGCGACGAGCAGTACTTC.

This sequence joins TRBV9 and TRBJ2-3; D is unclear. The germline CDR1 and CDR2 sequences are SGDLS and YYNGEE. This CDR3 spans 14 amino acids. Trimming removed 2 bases from V and 2 bases from J, with 9 bases in between. The CDR3: CASSVWSFTDTQYF. As DNA, the CDR3 is TGTGCCAGCAGCGTCTGGTCCTTCACAGATACGCAGTATTTT.

The chain uses TRBV5-1 and TRBJ2-7; unclear D gene. The CDR3 totals 14 residues. V lost 4 bases to trimming and J lost 7 bases, with 18 bases between them. Germline CDR1 and CDR2: SGHRS and YFSETQ. The CDR3 region has the DNA TGCGCCAGCAGCCGAGATCTTCCTGGCGATGAGCAGTACTTC. Amino acids: CASSRDLPGDEQYF.

This chain uses TRBV29-1 with TRBJ2-7, with 7 bases fitting TRBD1. Matching the DNA end better, TRBJ2-5 makes the J call doubtful. The germline gives CDR1 SQVTM, CDR2 ANQGSEA. This CDR3 is built from 11 residues. CDR3 bases: TGCAGCGTCCCCAGGGGGGAGACCCAGTACTTC. Translation: CSVPRGETQYF.

The chain joins TRBV13 to TRBJ2-5, with 16 bases matching TRBD2. Germline CDR1 is PRHDT and CDR2 is FYEKMQ (reference sequence). The CDR3 covers 19 residues. V gave up 5 bases and J gave up 2 bases; unmatched junction bases: 11. CDR3 in DNA: TGTGCCAGCAGCGGGGGACTAGCGGGGGGGCCATGGGATCAAGAGACCCAGTACTTC. Translated: CASSGGLAGGPWDQETQYF.

On this clonotype itself: This clone may be a read error of a much larger clone one base away. The CDR3 does not close with the conserved phenylalanine or tryptophan, likely indicating a read error. The chain couples TRBV7-2 to TRBJ2-1; TRBD2 matches 8 bases. Germline trimming cut 3 bases from V and 8 bases from J; bases unmatched to any gene: 3. CDR3 length: 13 residues. Germline V gene data show CDR1 as SGHTA and CDR2 as FQGNSA. Written as DNA, the CDR3 is TGTGCCAGCAGCTTCGGGGGGGCGGATGAGCAGTTCTAC. Amino acids: CASSFGGADEQFY.

This clonotype has more than one count but fewer than ten. V is TRBV12-3 or TRBV12-4 and J is TRBJ1-2, with D perhaps matching TRBD1 (6 bases). V lost 8 bases, J lost 7 bases, and 20 bases lay in between. The CDR3 sequence is 14 residues long. The CDR3 sequence is CASFGGRLPSGYTF. CDR3 sequence (DNA): TGTGCCAGCTTCGGGGGGCGGCTCCCCTCTGGCTACACCTTC.

The gene calls are TRBV29-1 and TRBJ2-7; D remains unclear. The CDR3 runs 11 residues. Deletions cut 7 bases from V and 7 bases from J, with 14 bases between. Germline V gene lookup returns CDR1 SQVTM and CDR2 ANQGSEA. The CDR3 reads CSALETGEQYF. Here the CDR3 DNA reads TGCAGCGCCTTGGAAACCGGGGAGCAGTACTTC.

The V gene is TRBV5-1, the J gene TRBJ2-3, with 9 bases matching TRBD2. CDR3 length equals 15 residues. The V segment lost 7 bases and the J segment 4 bases; nucleotides outside the gene matches: 10. Germline CDR1 is SGHRS and CDR2 is YFSETQ. CDR3 amino acids: CASDPAGGPSDTQYF. CDR3 DNA sequence: TGCGCCAGCGATCCGGCGGGGGGGCCATCAGATACGCAGTATTTT.

The rearrangement uses TRBV3-1 and TRBJ2-1; 8 bases line up with TRBD2. Losses at the gene ends were 1 base for V and 4 bases for J; bases not matched to a gene: 6. Germline V gene lookup returns CDR1 LGHDT and CDR2 YNNKEL (reference sequence). The CDR3 length is 16 residues. In nucleotides, the CDR3 is TGTGCCAGCAGCCAAGCGAGGCAGCGGGGGTACAATGAGCAGTTCTTC. This encodes CASSQARQRGYNEQFF.

The sample holds one count of this clonotype. The chain is built from TRBV20-1 and TRBJ2-1; TRBD1 agrees at 11 bases. This CDR3 has 16 amino acids. Germline V lookup: CDR1 DFQATT, CDR2 SNEGSKA (reference sequence). V trimming: 4 bases; J trimming: 13 bases; junction bases outside the gene matches: 18. This chain's CDR3 is CSATWTGGGKTETQFF. The CDR3 nucleotides read TGCAGTGCTACTTGGACAGGGGGCGGGAAAACAGAGACCCAGTTCTTC.

This chain connects TRBV11-3 to TRBJ2-3; TRBD1 agrees at 7 bases. CDR1 and CDR2 (germline): SGHNT, YENEEA. CDR3 length: 15 residues. V shed 3 bases and J 2 bases; nucleotides not matched to a gene: 5. The CDR3 nucleotides are TGTGCCAGCAGCTTGGGGACAGCCGACACAGATACGCAGTATTTT. This gives the protein CASSLGTADTDTQYF.

The V and J genes are TRBV15 and TRBJ1-4, with 7 bases aligning to TRBD1. CDR3 length: 18 amino acids. The trim removed 0 bases at V and 2 bases at J, leaving 9 bases unmatched. The germline V gene encodes CDR1 LNHNV and CDR2 YYDKDF (reference sequence). Here the CDR3 DNA reads TGTGCCACCAGCAGAGATGGGATTGGGACAGCTACTAATGAAAAACTGTTTTTT. Translation: CATSRDGIGTATNEKLFF.

This clonotype was recorded many times. V gene TRBV7-9 combines with J gene TRBJ2-2; D gene uncertain. V was shortened by 7 bases and J by 7 bases, with 10 bases between the two germline ends. This CDR3 region has 12 residues. Germline CDR1 and CDR2: SEHNR and FQNEAQ (reference sequence). The CDR3 sequence is CASTPRHGELFF. In DNA, the CDR3 is TGTGCCAGCACCCCCAGGCACGGGGAGCTGTTTTTT. The full variable domain, its missing parts supplied by reference TRBV7-9 and TRBJ2-2, is DTGVSQNPRHKITKRGQNVTFRCDPISEHNRLYWYRQTLGQGPEFLTYFQNEAQLEKSRLLSDRFSAERPKGSFSTLEIQRTEQGDSAMYLCASTPRHGELFFGEGSRLTVL.

This chain connects TRBV5-1 to TRBJ2-1, with 7 bases aligning to TRBD2. The end of the DNA fits TRBJ2-7 better, so the J call may be wrong. The length of the CDR3 is 19 residues. CDR1 SGHRS and CDR2 YFSETQ come from the germline V gene. In nucleotides, the CDR3 is TGCGCCAGCAGCTTGGTCGCGGCAGGGAGGGTCAGCGGTCACAATGAGCAGTACTTC. Amino acids: CASSLVAAGRVSGHNEQYF.

This chain links TRBV7-3 with TRBJ2-1, with TRBD1 matching over 8 bases. This CDR3 has 15 residues. CDR1 and CDR2 from the germline V gene are SGHTA and FQGTGA. V shed 3 bases and J 8 bases; nucleotides not matched to a gene: 9. The CDR3 coding sequence is TGTGCCAGCAGCTTGGGTCGGCAGGGGGCCGATGAGCAGTTCTTC. Translated: CASSLGRQGADEQFF.

The chain carries TRBV29-1 and TRBJ2-3, with D hard to call. CDR1 SQVTM and CDR2 ANQGSEA come from the germline V gene. The CDR3 is made up of 11 amino acids. V was clipped by 4 bases and J by 7 bases, with 9 bases between them. The CDR3 nucleotides read TGCAGCGTTGTTCCCGAGTATACGCAGTATTTT. It specifies CSVVPEYTQYF.

The CDR3 loop reads CASSVARRAGQETQYF. DNA of the CDR3: TGTGCCAGCAGCGTGGCTCGGCGGGCAGGCCAAGAGACCCAGTACTTC. The V call is TRBV9, the J call TRBJ2-5, with D perhaps TRBD2 (5 bases). Germline V gene data show CDR1 as SGDLS and CDR2 as YYNGEE. This CDR3 spans 16 amino acids. Trimming removed 2 bases at V and 1 base at J, with 15 bases between.

The chain carries TRBV6-2 or TRBV6-3 and TRBJ2-7, with 10 nucleotides matching TRBD2. J gave up 0 bases and V 6 bases, and 8 bases lay outside the gene matches. Germline V gene sequence: CDR1 MNHEY, CDR2 SVGEGT. The CDR3 runs 16 residues. The CDR3 region is CASRPTSGRYSYEQYF. CDR3 bases: TGTGCCAGCAGACCGACTAGCGGGCGCTACTCCTACGAGCAGTACTTC.

The gene calls are TRBV7-2 and TRBJ2-4; D is ambiguous. The CDR3 is 17 residues long. Germline lookup yields CDR1 SGHTA and CDR2 FQGNSA. V was cut by 5 bases and J by 6 bases, with 23 bases left in between. DNA of the CDR3: TGTGCCAGCAGCCTCCTTCATAGCACCCTTGTAAGAAACATTCAGTACTTC. Translation gives CASSLLHSTLVRNIQYF.

The chain has TRBV14 and TRBJ2-6; tentatively, D is TRBD1 (6 bases). The CDR3 runs to 18 residues. CDR1 is SGHDN and CDR2 is FVKESK in the germline V gene. V shed 0 bases and J shed 0 bases, with 12 bases lying between them. The CDR3 is CASSQDTGRVSGANVLTF. The CDR3 DNA reads as TGTGCCAGCAGCCAAGATACAGGGAGAGTCTCTGGGGCCAACGTCCTGACTTTC.